The 13 T cell receptor beta chains reported below all come from one sample, sequenced in a study of blood T cell repertoires in COVID-19. Only in-frame clones appear in the TCRdb table, and some are missing; sequencing was by immunoSEQ multiplex PCR. In the table there are around 320,000 clones, 90% of which are singletons. The specimen was PBMCs or T cells enriched from blood (not recorded which). These TCRs come from a woman under 30 with acute COVID-19.

This sequence joins TRBV28 and TRBJ2-7, with 10 bases identical to TRBD1. CDR3 length equals 15 residues. The germline CDR1 and CDR2 sequences are MDHEN and SYDVKM. V was clipped by 5 bases and J by 3 bases; unmatched bases: 7. The CDR3 is CASSPGTGAVYEQYF. The CDR3 region has the DNA TGTGCCAGCAGTCCGGGGACAGGGGCCGTCTACGAGCAGTACTTC.

The V gene is TRBV28, the J gene TRBJ2-7, with unresolved D. Trimming shortened V by 4 bases and J by 4 bases, and 5 bases separated the two germline ends. The CDR3 runs to 11 residues. CDR1 MDHEN and CDR2 SYDVKM come from the germline V gene. This CDR3 reads CASSYKYEQYF. CDR3 in DNA: TGTGCCAGCAGTTACAAGTACGAGCAGTACTTC.

This rearrangement joins TRBV27 to TRBJ1-2; 7 nucleotides align to TRBD1. With 6 bases clipped from V and 5 bases from J, the junction kept 12 bases outside the gene matches. The CDR3 loop spans 15 amino acids. Germline V gene lookup returns CDR1 MNHEY and CDR2 SMNVEV (reference sequence). CDR3 in DNA: TGTGCCAGCAGCATACGACAGGGTAGGGGATATGGCTACACCTTC. Its protein product is CASSIRQGRGYGYTF.

In its sample, this clone was seen once. This sequence joins TRBV28 and TRBJ1-5; 7 nucleotides line up with TRBD1. J lost 4 bases, V lost 5 bases, and 11 bases had no gene match. From germline, CDR1 is MDHEN and CDR2 SYDVKM. The CDR3 runs to 16 residues. CDR3 protein: CASSPTSPGQNQPQHF. The CDR3 region has the DNA TGTGCCAGCAGTCCGACCTCACCGGGACAGAATCAGCCCCAGCATTTT.

The chain employs TRBV9 and TRBJ1-2; D possibly corresponds to TRBD1 (5 bases). V lost 2 bases and J 3 bases, leaving 14 bases between the germline ends. This CDR3 region has 15 residues. From germline, CDR1 is SGDLS and CDR2 YYNGEE. The CDR3: CASSVAGSEDYGYTF. The CDR3 DNA sequence: TGTGCCAGCAGCGTTGCAGGGTCTGAGGACTATGGCTACACCTTC.

The chain links TRBV28 to TRBJ2-7; 10 bases are shared with TRBD1. V was pared by 8 bases and J by 2 bases, with 3 bases of the junction left unmatched. CDR3 length equals 13 residues. Per the germline V gene, CDR1 is MDHEN and CDR2 is SYDVKM. This CDR3 is CASRTGGTYEQYF. In nucleotides, the CDR3 is TGTGCCAGCCGGACAGGGGGTACCTACGAGCAGTACTTC.

The CDR3 region has the DNA TGTGCCACCAGTGATTGGGCAGGGATCGAAGCTTTCTTT. It encodes CATSDWAGIEAFF. This chain joins TRBV24-1 and TRBJ1-1; a weak D match, TRBD1 (5 bases). CDR3 size: 13 residues. V was cut by 2 bases and J by 8 bases, with 11 bases left in between. Germline V gene lookup returns CDR1 KGHDR and CDR2 SFDVKD.

This clone was detected a few times. J is TRBJ1-1 and V is TRBV28; D perhaps matches TRBD1 (6 bases). Germline CDR1 is MDHEN and CDR2 is SYDVKM. This CDR3 is 15 amino acids long. Trimming left V 6 bases short and J 5 bases short, with 19 bases between. The CDR3 region is CASSPPLGRGTEAFF. CDR3 DNA sequence: TGTGCCAGCAGCCCTCCTCTAGGGAGGGGGACTGAAGCTTTCTTT.

In nucleotides, the CDR3 is TGTGCCAGCAGCTTAGAGGGTTTAGGGCAGGGGGCTTACAATGAGCAGTTCTTC. This translates into CASSLEGLGQGAYNEQFF. The chain joins TRBV7-6 to TRBJ2-1; the match to TRBD1 covers 8 bases. V was clipped by 1 base and J by 4 bases; unmatched bases: 12. The CDR3 runs 18 residues. The germline V gene encodes CDR1 SGHVS and CDR2 FNYEAQ.

The chain uses TRBV7-8 and TRBJ2-1; the match to TRBD2 covers 10 bases. The CDR3 loop spans 15 amino acids. The J segment lost 8 bases and the V segment lost 1 base, leaving 5 bases of the junction unmatched. Germline V gene data show CDR1 as SGHVS and CDR2 as FQNEAQ. CDR3 bases: TGTGCCAGCAGCTTAGGTCTAGCGGGAGCCCATGAGCAGTTCTTC. It translates to CASSLGLAGAHEQFF. Full variable domain (missing parts from reference TRBV7-8 and TRBJ2-1): GAGVSQSPRYKVAKRGQDVALRCDPISGHVSLFWYQQALGQGPEFLTYFQNEAQLDKSGLPSDRFFAERPEGSVSTLKIQRTQQEDSAVYLCASSLGLAGAHEQFFGPGTRLTVL.

This clone occurred once. The chain employs TRBV10-3 and TRBJ2-1; 9 bases match TRBD2. The CDR3 runs to 14 residues. The trim removed 0 bases at V and 10 bases at J, leaving 4 bases unmatched. Germline values: CDR1 ENHRY, CDR2 SYGVKD. The CDR3 loop reads CAISESSSGIEQFF. CDR3 DNA: TGTGCCATCAGTGAGTCGTCTAGCGGGATAGAGCAGTTCTTC.

This chain links TRBV28 with TRBJ1-1; D might be TRBD1 (5 bases). V was pared by 6 bases and J by 5 bases, with 16 bases between. The CDR3 sequence is 14 residues long. Germline values: CDR1 MDHEN, CDR2 SYDVKM. The DNA for the CDR3 is TGTGCCAGCAGCTGCCGGGGGTGTAAAACTGAAGCTTTCTTT. Protein sequence: CASSCRGCKTEAFF.

The rearrangement uses TRBV12-5 and TRBJ2-3; 7 nucleotides line up with TRBD1. Looked up from germline, CDR1 is LGHNT and CDR2 is FRNRAP. The CDR3 extends over 14 amino acids. With 5 bases clipped from V and 1 base from J, the junction kept 3 bases outside the gene matches. This CDR3 is CASGRDSGTDTQYF. CDR3 sequence (DNA): TGTGCTAGTGGTAGGGACAGTGGCACAGATACGCAGTATTTT.